What follows describes a single T cell receptor (beta chain). Whoever was chosen for sequencing had shown CD8+CD57+ cell expansion by flow cytometry. TCR beta VDJ and CDR3 profiling used genomic DNA as template. TCRdb reanalysed the reads using MiXCR and keeps one entry per CDR3 protein. The data show roughly 290,000 distinct CDR3 sequences, about 50% seen once. The sample originates from a study of CD8+CD57+ T cells in acquired aplastic anemia. Germline V gene sequence: CDR1 LNHDA, CDR2 SQIVND (reference sequence). The junction had 4 bases not matched to a gene; V was cut back by 6 bases and J by 3 bases. This CDR3 has 14 amino acids.

The source of this sequence is a human donor with aplastic anemia. The genes are TRBV19 and TRBJ1-5, with 8 bases that match TRBD1. The sample was sorted CD4+, CD8+, or CD8+CD57+ T cells (not recorded which) from PBMCs. CDR3 nucleotide sequence: TGTGCCAGTAGACCGGGACAGGCCAATCAGCCCCAGCATTTT. Translation gives CASRPGQANQPQHF.